The clone carrying this T cell receptor beta chain was observed a handful of times. Its matching antigen is unknown. V lost 2 bases and J 6 bases, leaving 11 bases between the germline ends. The CDR3 sequence is 13 residues long. From germline, CDR1 is SGHRS and CDR2 YFSETQ. This sample stems from a study of CD8+CD57+ T cells in acquired aplastic anemia. Across the study: Quantities of DNA derived from sorted CD4+ and CD8+ cells averaged roughly 3 ug.

The template used for profiling TCR beta VDJ and CDR3 was genomic DNA. TCRdb reprocessed the reads with MiXCR, giving one entry per CDR3 protein. The sample includes about 180,000 distinct CDR3 sequences, about half seen only once; the top ten take 10% to 15%. Study outcomes and limitations: Sharing between patients and controls was observed for over 25 CD8+ CDR3 sequences.

Patients chosen for sequencing had shown CD8+CD57+ cell expansion by flow cytometry. With no exception, the patients had severe acquired aplastic anemia. The study sampled blood from patients who had received no therapy. The gene calls are TRBV5-1 and TRBJ1-2; D is perhaps TRBD1 (5 bases). Specimen: sorted CD4+, CD8+, or CD8+CD57+ T cells (not recorded which) from PBMCs. The TCR sequence derives from a human donor with aplastic anemia. DNA of the CDR3: TGCGCCAGCAGCTTTGGCGGGGACGATGGCTACACCTTC. The encoded protein is CASSFGGDDGYTF.